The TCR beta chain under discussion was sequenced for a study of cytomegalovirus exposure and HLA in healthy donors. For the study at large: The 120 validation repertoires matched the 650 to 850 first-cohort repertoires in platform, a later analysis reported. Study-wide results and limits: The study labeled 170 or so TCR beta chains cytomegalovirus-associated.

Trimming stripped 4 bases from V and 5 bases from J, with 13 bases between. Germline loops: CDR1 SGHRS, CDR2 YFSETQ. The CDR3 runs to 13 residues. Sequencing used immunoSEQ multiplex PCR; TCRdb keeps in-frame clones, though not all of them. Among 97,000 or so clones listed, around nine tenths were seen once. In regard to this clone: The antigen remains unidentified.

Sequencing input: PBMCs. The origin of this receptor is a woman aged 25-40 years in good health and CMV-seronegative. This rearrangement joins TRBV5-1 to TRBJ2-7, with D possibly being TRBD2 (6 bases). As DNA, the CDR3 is TGCGCCAGCAGCCGCGGAGGGAAGGACGAGCAGTACTTC. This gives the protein CASSRGGKDEQYF.